The following is a T cell receptor (beta chain) sequence with its context. The antigen is undetermined. This record comes from a study of CXCR3-negative and CXCR3-positive naive CD8 T cells. The CDR3 is 11 residues long. Germline V gene sequence: CDR1 SQVTM, CDR2 ANQGSEA. Libraries of TRB cDNA were made by 5' RACE and carried UMIs. TCRdb reprocessed the 5' RACE reads, with one entry per CDR3 protein and no DNA. Recorded for this sample: more than 65,000 distinct CDR3 sequences. Study-level findings and limits: Memory CD8+ cells showed much lower diversity, while both naive subsets were comparably high.

CD45RO-CCR7+CD27+CD95- was the phenotype of naive CD8+ T cells. The chain couples TRBV29-1 to TRBJ1-1; as DNA is missing, the TRBD1 call by TCRdb cannot be tested. Specimen: naive CXCR3- CD8+ T cells from blood. The subset was: CD45RO-CCR7+CD27+CD95- naive CD8+ T cells lacking CXCR3 (TNR3-). This TCR came from a human donor in good health. Some clones in this sample may be carry-over from other donors' samples. The CDR3 region is CSVDGGTEAFF.